Listed below are T cell receptor beta chains from one sample, sequenced in a study of blood T cell repertoires in COVID-19. The repertoire was sequenced with immunoSEQ multiplex PCR; TCRdb's copy has only in-frame clones and lacks some. This sample has hundreds of thousands of clones, with about nine tenths found just once. Sequenced: peripheral blood. These receptors were taken from a woman aged 25 to 39 with active or convalescent COVID-19. Each CDR3 is given without its conserved first and last residue. The order of the fields is V gene, J gene, CDR3 protein.

TRBV6-5	TRBJ2-7	ASKLWQGESYEQY
TRBV5-4	TRBJ1-6	ASSLLQGSPLH
TRBV6-4	TRBJ2-1	ASSALAGEYNEQF
TRBV12-2	TRBJ2-7	ASRLEEWLADPVGYYEQY
TRBV5-1	TRBJ1-1	ASSSGQGDTEAF
TRBV25-1	TRBJ2-3	ASSEGPAGGPEDTQY
TRBV27	TRBJ2-2	ASKAGGRVTGELF
TRBV6-5	TRBJ1-2	ASSSLDSNYGYT
TRBV2	TRBJ1-2	ASTLQGPLYGYT
TRBV7-2	TRBJ1-2	ASSLLQGAHGYT
TRBV2	TRBJ1-2	AGSKGGQSNYGYT
TRBV20-1	TRBJ1-2	SASLDSLFGYT
TRBV3-1/TRBV3-2	TRBJ2-5	ASSNTGEETQY
TRBV9	TRBJ2-1	ASSVWSGGNNEQF
TRBV19	TRBJ1-5	ASSLWTGLSNQPQH
TRBV6-5	TRBJ1-2	ASSYSRQNYGYT
TRBV3-1/TRBV3-2	TRBJ2-5	ASSQDVWQGETQY
TRBV18	TRBJ1-1	ASSPSRDRGGTEAF
TRBV27	TRBJ1-2	ASSFRWQGAGYGYT
TRBV4-2	TRBJ2-7	ASSQSSGQGYEQY
TRBV24-1	TRBJ2-2	ATSDTRGPGELF
TRBV6-2/TRBV6-3	TRBJ1-1	ASSYGGLSTEAF
TRBV12-3/TRBV12-4	TRBJ1-2	ASSRKQGYGYT
TRBV19	TRBJ1-1	ASSTPPTVNTEAF
TRBV5-1	TRBJ2-7	ASSLLAGGTTEQY
TRBV11-2	TRBJ1-1	ASSFSTGNTEAF
TRBV5-6	TRBJ2-1	ASSRLAGGLNEQF
TRBV19	TRBJ2-3	ASMDRGQADTQY
TRBV5-1	TRBJ1-4	ASSFGTVNEKLF